These 23 T cell receptor beta chains came from one sample sequenced in a study of post-analysis software for immune sequencing data. These receptors' antigens are unknown. Broader study findings: Compared with controls, patients had more of roughly 5 TRBV segments, including TRBV5-6, TRBV5-1 and TRBV20-1.

Unique molecular identifiers were present in the TCR beta cDNA libraries. One entry per CDR3 protein, called by TCRdb with MiXCR from the PCR reads. Of approximately 160,000 distinct CDR3 sequences listed, about 29% were seen once; the top ten hold about 1.6%. Sequencing used blood. The source is a girl between 5 and 17 years old with multiple sclerosis.

This clonotype appeared once. V usage is TRBV7-2 and J usage is TRBJ2-7; 11 nucleotides line up with TRBD2. V was pared by 2 bases and J by 7 bases, with 10 bases of the junction left unmatched. The CDR3 covers 16 residues. Per the germline V gene, CDR1 is SGHTA and CDR2 is FQGNSA. The CDR3 DNA is TGTGCCAGCAGCTTATCCGGGACTAGCGGCTACAATGAGCAGTACTTC. Amino acids: CASSLSGTSGYNEQYF.

V gene TRBV6-6 combines with J gene TRBJ1-4; TRBD1 matches at 8 bases. J lost 6 bases, V lost 6 bases, and 6 bases had no gene match. CDR3 length equals 14 residues. Germline lookup yields CDR1 MNHNY and CDR2 SVGAGI (reference sequence). The CDR3 region has the DNA TGTGCCAGCAGGCGACAGGGGACTCATGAAAAACTGTTTTTT. Its protein is CASRRQGTHEKLFF.

The CDR3 loop is CASSLARPDGEQYF. CDR3 sequence (DNA): TGTGCCAGCAGTTTAGCCCGGCCCGATGGGGAGCAGTACTTC. The chain couples TRBV12-3 or TRBV12-4 to TRBJ2-7; no clear D gene. V was pared by 0 bases and J by 7 bases, with 13 bases between. The CDR3 runs 14 residues.

The chain carries TRBV5-1 and TRBJ1-1; perhaps TRBD1 as D (6 bases). The CDR3 is made up of 15 amino acids. V was clipped by 6 bases and J by 1 base, with 16 bases between them. CDR1 and CDR2 (germline): SGHRS, YFSETQ. CDR3 amino acids: CASTKTRRGNTEAFF. DNA for the CDR3: TGCGCCAGCACCAAAACACGCAGGGGGAACACTGAAGCTTTCTTT.

This clonotype was recorded a few times. The chain links TRBV9 to TRBJ2-1, with D perhaps given as TRBD1 or TRBD2 (5 bases each). The CDR3 sequence is 20 residues long. Germline loops: CDR1 SGDLS, CDR2 YYNGEE. V lost 3 bases and J lost 0, with 25 bases in between. Here the CDR3 DNA reads TGTGCCAGCAGCGACCGAGCCACGCCTCCGGGACGGGACTCCTACAATGAGCAGTTCTTC. Its translation is CASSDRATPPGRDSYNEQFF. The full variable domain, completed using reference TRBV9 and TRBJ2-1, is DSGVTQTPKHLITATGQRVTLRCSPRSGDLSVYWYQQSLDQGLQFLIQYYNGEERAKGNILERFSAQQFPDLHSELNLSSLELGDSALYFCASSDRATPPGRDSYNEQFFGPGTRLTVL.

This sequence joins TRBV5-1 and TRBJ2-3; D uncertain. This CDR3 spans 14 amino acids. Germline CDR1 SGHRS, CDR2 YFSETQ. Trimming took 2 bases from V and 2 from J, leaving 9 bases between them. The CDR3 is CASSFGLTTDTQYF. The CDR3 DNA is TGCGCCAGCAGCTTTGGTCTGACCACAGATACGCAGTATTTT. Supplemented by reference TRBV5-1 and TRBJ2-3, the full variable domain reads KAGVTQTPRYLIKTRGQQVTLSCSPISGHRSVSWYQQTPGQGLQFLFEYFSETQRNKGNFPGRFSGRQFSNSRSEMNVSTLELGDSALYLCASSFGLTTDTQYFGPGTRLTVL.

This clonotype showed up just a few times. J is TRBJ1-2 and V is TRBV7-2; possibly TRBD1 for D (6 bases). The CDR3 has 14 residues. V was cut by 1 base and J by 5 bases, with 11 bases left in between. Germline CDR1 is SGHTA and CDR2 is FQGNSA. This CDR3 reads CASSLEGQGYGYTF. The DNA for the CDR3 is TGTGCCAGCAGCTTAGAGGGTCAGGGGTATGGCTACACCTTC.

This clonotype came up a few times. This chain links TRBV20-1 with TRBJ2-5, with 11 bases aligning to TRBD1. The germline CDR1 and CDR2 sequences are DFQATT and SNEGSKA (reference sequence). V shed 3 bases, J shed 4 bases, and the junction held 4 bases outside the gene matches. CDR3 length: 14 residues. The CDR3 DNA is TGCAGTGCTAGGGACAGGGGGCGCGGAGAGACCCAGTACTTC. Translated: CSARDRGRGETQYF.

Turning to this clonotype: With a much larger clone just one base away, this may be a read error. J is TRBJ2-7 and V is TRBV5-1, with D possibly being TRBD1 (6 bases). V was cut by 6 bases and J by 6 bases, with 16 bases left in between. Germline CDR1 SGHRS, CDR2 YFSETQ. The CDR3 is 13 residues long. The CDR3 is CASNSIDRTEQYF. In nucleotides, the CDR3 is TGCGCCAGCAACTCAATAGACAGGACCGAGCAGTACTTC.

The CDR3 nucleotides are TGCAGTGCCCATGAGGGGGGTGACTACACCTTC. This translates into CSAHEGGDYTF. The chain combines TRBV20-1 with TRBJ1-2; D is perhaps TRBD1 (6 bases). Per the germline V gene, CDR1 is DFQATT and CDR2 is SNEGSKA (reference sequence). This CDR3 has 11 residues. Trimming pared 6 bases from V and 10 bases from J, leaving 15 bases between.

A note on this clonotype: A single base separates this from a much larger clone, so it may be a read error. This chain joins TRBV5-5 and TRBJ2-5; D is uncertain. The V gene lost 2 bases and the J gene lost 11 bases, with 16 bases spanning the gap. The CDR3 loop spans 13 amino acids. Germline loops: CDR1 SGHKS, CDR2 YYEKEE (reference sequence). Here the CDR3 reads CASSLIWVNEQYF. CDR3 nucleotide sequence: TGTGCCAGCAGCTTAATTTGGGTGAATGAGCAGTACTTC.

With regard to this clonotype: This could be a read error, since a much larger clone is one nucleotide away. The CDR3: CASSSSPLTGASSCNEQFF. The CDR3 DNA sequence: TGTGCCAGCAGTTCCTCCCCCTTGACGGGGGCGAGCTCCTGCAATGAGCAGTTCTTC. The chain recombines TRBV12-3 or TRBV12-4 with TRBJ2-1, with D tentatively TRBD1 or TRBD2 (6 bases each). The CDR3 runs 19 residues.

The rearrangement uses TRBV4-1 and TRBJ1-5; D not certain. V was pared by 0 bases and J by 9 bases, with 15 bases between. Per germline, CDR1 MGHRA and CDR2 YSYEKL. CDR3 length equals 15 residues. The DNA of the CDR3 is TGCGCCAGCAGCCAAGATGGCGGGGATTGGCGGCCCCAGCATTTT. Translated, it gives CASSQDGGDWRPQHF.

This clonotype was seen more than once but under ten times. The V gene is TRBV25-1, the J gene TRBJ2-7, with TRBD1 matching 9 bases. The ends lost 8 bases at V and 2 bases at J; junction bases unmatched: 7. Germline V gene lookup returns CDR1 MGHDK and CDR2 SYGVNS. The CDR3 contains 14 residues. For the CDR3, the DNA is TGTGCCAGCCAGGGGAACAGGGGGCCCTACGAGCAGTACTTC. Translation gives CASQGNRGPYEQYF.

This chain joins TRBV5-1 and TRBJ2-7; tentative D call: TRBD2 (5 bases). The CDR3 loop spans 14 amino acids. Germline V gives CDR1 SGHRS, CDR2 YFSETQ. Trimming stripped 4 bases from V and 2 bases from J, with 13 bases between. DNA of the CDR3: TGCGCCAGCAGCCTCGGACTTGGCCCCTACGAGCAGTACTTC. This sequence encodes CASSLGLGPYEQYF.

The chain joins TRBV25-1 to TRBJ2-2; D is possibly TRBD2 (5 bases). Per germline, CDR1 MGHDK and CDR2 SYGVNS. V was pared by 3 bases and J by 0 bases, with 20 bases between. CDR3 length: 19 amino acids. Written as DNA, the CDR3 is TGTGCCAGCAGTGAGATGTCAGGAGGTGACACCTCGAACACCGGGGAGCTGTTTTTT. Protein product: CASSEMSGGDTSNTGELFF.

This chain links TRBV3-1 with TRBJ2-3; D remains unclear. Germline CDR1 is LGHDT and CDR2 is YNNKEL (reference sequence). The CDR3 runs 12 residues. V lost 1 base and J 7 bases, leaving 6 bases between the germline ends. The CDR3: CASSQARHTQYF. The CDR3 DNA is TGTGCCAGCAGCCAAGCGAGGCATACGCAGTATTTT.

This sequence joins TRBV28 and TRBJ2-1; TRBD2 agrees at 11 bases. With V trimmed by 5 bases and J by 0 bases, 12 bases remained unmatched. This CDR3 contains 19 residues. The germline gives CDR1 MDHEN, CDR2 SYDVKM. The CDR3, as DNA: TGTGCCAGCAGTAAACCGGGACTAGCGGTTCGGAGCTCCTACAATGAGCAGTTCTTC. It translates to CASSKPGLAVRSSYNEQFF. Together with reference TRBV28 and TRBJ2-1, the CDR3 gives the full variable domain: DVKVTQSSRYLVKRTGEKVFLECVQDMDHENMFWYRQDPGLGLRLIYFSYDVKMKEKGDIPEGYSVSREKKERFSLILESASTNQTSMYLCASSKPGLAVRSSYNEQFFGPGTRLTVL.

V gene TRBV18 combines with J gene TRBJ2-4; TRBD1 might be the D (5 bases). The J call may be mistaken, given a closer DNA end match to TRBJ2-7. In germline, CDR1 is KGHSH, CDR2 LQKENI. The CDR3 loop spans 16 amino acids. Written as DNA, the CDR3 is TGTGCCAGCTCACTGACAGCGCCCGTGGCTCGCTACGAGCAGTACTTC. Its translation is CASSLTAPVARYEQYF.

This clonotype has just a few counts. The chain recombines TRBV11-2 with TRBJ1-1; no clear D. Germline V lookup: CDR1 SGHAT, CDR2 FQNNGV. This CDR3 spans 15 amino acids. Trimming took 3 bases from V and 1 from J, leaving 12 bases between them. The CDR3, as DNA: TGTGCCAGCAGCTTTTTAGCAGGAGGGAACACTGAAGCTTTCTTT. Translated, it gives CASSFLAGGNTEAFF.

Remarks on this clonotype: This clone may be a read error of a much larger clone one base away. This chain joins TRBV5-1 and TRBJ2-1; 7 bases align to TRBD1. This CDR3 has 14 amino acids. The V gene's germline CDR1 is SGHRS and CDR2 YFSETQ. The CDR3 here is CASSGDRAYDEQFF. The CDR3 coding sequence is TGCGCCAGCAGCGGAGACAGGGCCTACGATGAGCAGTTCTTC.

This clonotype was counted at least ten times. The chain links TRBV29-1 to TRBJ2-1; D is possibly TRBD2 (5 bases). V was pared by 7 bases and J by 5 bases, with 15 bases between. Germline V lookup: CDR1 SQVTM, CDR2 ANQGSEA. The CDR3 contains 13 residues. The CDR3 sequence: CSGADREDNEQFF. DNA of the CDR3: TGCAGCGGGGCAGACCGGGAAGACAATGAGCAGTTCTTC.

This clonotype was counted at least ten times. The chain employs TRBV7-9 and TRBJ2-5; tentative D call: TRBD1 (6 bases). Trimming took 6 bases from V and 11 from J, leaving 16 bases between them. Per germline, CDR1 SEHNR and CDR2 FQNEAQ (reference sequence). This CDR3 has 12 residues. In DNA, the CDR3 is TGTGCCAGCAGGCCAGGGGTGGGTGAGCAGTACTTC. Its protein is CASRPGVGEQYF.